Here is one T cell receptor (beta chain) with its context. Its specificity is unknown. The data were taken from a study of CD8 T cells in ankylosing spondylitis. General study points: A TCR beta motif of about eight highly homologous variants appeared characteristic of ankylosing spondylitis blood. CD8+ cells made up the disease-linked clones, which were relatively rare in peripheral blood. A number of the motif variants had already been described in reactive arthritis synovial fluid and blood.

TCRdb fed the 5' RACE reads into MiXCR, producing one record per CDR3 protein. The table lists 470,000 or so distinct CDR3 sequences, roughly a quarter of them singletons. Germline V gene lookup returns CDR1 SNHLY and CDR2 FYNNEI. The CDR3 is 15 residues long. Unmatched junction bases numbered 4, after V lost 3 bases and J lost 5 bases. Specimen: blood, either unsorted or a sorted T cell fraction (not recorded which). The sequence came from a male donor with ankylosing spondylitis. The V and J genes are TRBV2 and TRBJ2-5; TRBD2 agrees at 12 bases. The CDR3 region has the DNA TGTGCCAGCAGTGATCTAGCGGGAGGGGTTGAGACCCAGTACTTC. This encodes CASSDLAGGVETQYF. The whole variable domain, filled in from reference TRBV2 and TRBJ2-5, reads EPEVTQTPSHQVTQMGQEVILRCVPISNHLYFYWYRQILGQKVEFLVSFYNNEISEKSEIFDDQFSVERPDGSNFTLKIRSTKLEDSAMYFCASSDLAGGVETQYFGPGTRLLVL.